This TCR beta chain was retrieved from a study of T cell responses to AZD1222 COVID-19 vaccine. Germline V gene data show CDR1 as ENHRY and CDR2 as SYGVKD. J was trimmed by 8 bases and V by 10 bases; bases with no gene match: 13. This CDR3 is 14 amino acids long. Some clones are missing from TCRdb's copy, which holds only in-frame ones; the method was immunoSEQ multiplex PCR. This table has some 150,000 clones, about 87% appearing once. The source material was peripheral blood, sampled on day 0 of MenACWY control vaccination. The V gene is TRBV10-3, the J gene TRBJ2-1; TRBD2 aligns across 8 bases. The receptor was derived from an adult in good health. In DNA form, the CDR3 reads TGTGCCACGGGTGGGAAGCTAGCGGGTCATGAGCAGTTCTTC. This gives the protein CATGGKLAGHEQFF.